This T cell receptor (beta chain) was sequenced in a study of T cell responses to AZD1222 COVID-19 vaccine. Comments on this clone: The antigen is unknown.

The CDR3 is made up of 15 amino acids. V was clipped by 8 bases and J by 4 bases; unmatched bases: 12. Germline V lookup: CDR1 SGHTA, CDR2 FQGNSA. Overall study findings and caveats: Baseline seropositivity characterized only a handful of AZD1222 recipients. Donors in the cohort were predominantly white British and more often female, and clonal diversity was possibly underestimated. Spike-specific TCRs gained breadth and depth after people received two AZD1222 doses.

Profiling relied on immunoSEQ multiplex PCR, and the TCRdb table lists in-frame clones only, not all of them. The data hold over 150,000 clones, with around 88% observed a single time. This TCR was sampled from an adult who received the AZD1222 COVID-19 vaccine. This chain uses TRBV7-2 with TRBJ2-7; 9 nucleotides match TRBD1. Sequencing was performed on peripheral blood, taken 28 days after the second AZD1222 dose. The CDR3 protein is CASGGEGTGPYEQYF. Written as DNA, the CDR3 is TGTGCCAGCGGAGGGGAGGGGACAGGGCCTTACGAGCAGTACTTC.